This T cell receptor beta chain is from a study of blood T cell repertoires in COVID-19. Study context: Acute and convalescent COVID-19 samples came from the United States, Italy and Spain.

Resolution of symptoms, clearance, or two negative PCRs was present in recovered Cohort 3 donors. TCRdb's copy holds only in-frame clones and misses some; the assay was immunoSEQ multiplex PCR. The sample has fewer than 300,000 clones; about nine tenths are singletons. CDR3 size: 16 residues. The ends lost 4 bases at V and 4 bases at J; junction bases unmatched: 9. Germline lookup yields CDR1 KGHSH and CDR2 LQKENI. Sample: PBMCs or T cells enriched from blood (not recorded which). This TCR derives from a man aged 18 to 29 who had recovered from COVID-19. The J gene is TRBJ1-1, the V gene TRBV18; 10 nucleotides line up with TRBD1. In DNA form, the CDR3 reads TGTGCCAGCTCACGCACCGGGACAGGGGAGGTCACTGAAGCTTTCTTT. Translation gives CASSRTGTGEVTEAFF.